This T cell receptor beta chain came from a study of T cell responses to AZD1222 COVID-19 vaccine. General observations from the study: Baseline seropositivity characterized only a handful of AZD1222 recipients.

As concerns this clone: No antigen is known for it.

Second doses at about 4 or about 12 weeks were pooled. Only in-frame clones appear in the TCRdb table, and some are missing; sequencing was by immunoSEQ multiplex PCR. The sample consists of 150,000 to 200,000 clones, approximately 86% of them appearing once. The input for sequencing was peripheral blood, taken 28 days after the second AZD1222 dose. The clonotype was recovered from an adult who received the AZD1222 COVID-19 vaccine.

The CDR3 loop reads CASSRMDGSTDTQYF. The CDR3, as DNA: TGTGCCAGCAGTCGGATGGACGGTAGCACAGATACGCAGTATTTT. V is TRBV6-5 and J is TRBJ2-3, with D unresolved. Germline CDR1 is MNHEY and CDR2 is SVGAGI. V was pared by 5 bases and J by 0 bases, with 12 bases between. The CDR3 length is 15 residues.